This T cell receptor beta chain stems from a study of T cell repertoires in cytomegalovirus infection. Via MiXCR, TCRdb re-called the reads, giving one row per CDR3 protein. The repertoire includes roughly 49,000 distinct CDR3 sequences, about 20% of them detected once, and about 87% sits in the top ten. Germline V gene sequence: CDR1 LGHNA, CDR2 YNFKEQ. CDR3 size: 16 residues. Losses at the gene ends were 0 bases for V and 6 bases for J; bases not matched to a gene: 7. This clonotype was recorded a few times. The target antigen is unknown. This material consisted of CD8+ T cells from cultured PBMCs, taken from culture after CMV antigen stimulation. This receptor was taken from a human donor in good health (CMV status not recorded). Some clones in this sample may be carry-over from other donors' samples. This sequence joins TRBV4-2 and TRBJ2-1; 8 bases match TRBD2. The CDR3 DNA reads TGTGCCAGCAGCCAAGAAGCCGGGGGGGCTCCCAATGAGCAGTTCTTC. It translates to CASSQEAGGAPNEQFF.